Only a few counts were recorded for the clone carrying this T cell receptor beta chain. Its antigen is as yet unknown. The source of the sample is a study of identical twins. Study-wide points: Within beta out-of-frame sequences, the excess sharing observed between twins was weaker.

It was template switching that added a universal primer site, and there were unique molecular identifiers on the cDNA. From the 5' RACE reads, TCRdb called clonotypes with MiXCR, one entry per CDR3 protein. The repertoire consists of hundreds of thousands of distinct CDR3 sequences, with 5.5% to 7% occurring once and the leading ten covering 3.5% to 4%. Healthy Caucasian donors formed the entire cohort. A further study also used this sample, focusing on yellow fever vaccine responses in identical twins. That report notes: Twins' vaccine T cell responses reportedly seemed partly convergent and partly personalized.

The TCR comes from a woman between 18 and 30 years old in good health. Sequenced material: memory (CD45RO+) T cells sorted from blood.

CDR3 coding DNA: TGTGCCAGCAAGGGGCCGAGCACAGATACGCAGTATTTT. Its protein product is CASKGPSTDTQYF. This rearrangement joins TRBV2 to TRBJ2-3; a possible D gene is TRBD1 (5 bases). Deletions cut 7 bases from V and 0 bases from J, with 8 bases between. Germline V CDR1 and CDR2: SNHLY, FYNNEI. CDR3 length equals 13 residues.